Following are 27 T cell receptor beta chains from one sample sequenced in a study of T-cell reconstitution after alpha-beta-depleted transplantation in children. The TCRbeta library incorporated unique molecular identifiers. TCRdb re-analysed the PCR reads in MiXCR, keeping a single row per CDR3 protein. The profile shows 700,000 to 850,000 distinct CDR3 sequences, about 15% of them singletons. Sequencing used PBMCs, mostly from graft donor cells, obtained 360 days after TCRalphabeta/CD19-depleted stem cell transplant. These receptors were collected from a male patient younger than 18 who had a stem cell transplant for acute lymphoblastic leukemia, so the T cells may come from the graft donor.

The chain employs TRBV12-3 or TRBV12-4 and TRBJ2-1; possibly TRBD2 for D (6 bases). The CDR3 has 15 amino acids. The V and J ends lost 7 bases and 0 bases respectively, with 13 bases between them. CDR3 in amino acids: CASTWRESSYNEQFF. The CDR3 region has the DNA TGTGCCAGCACCTGGAGGGAGAGCTCCTACAATGAGCAGTTCTTC.

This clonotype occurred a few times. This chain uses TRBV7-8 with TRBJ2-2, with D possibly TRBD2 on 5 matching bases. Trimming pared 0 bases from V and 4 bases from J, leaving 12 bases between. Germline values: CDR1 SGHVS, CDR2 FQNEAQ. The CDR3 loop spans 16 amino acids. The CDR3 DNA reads TGTGCCAGCAGCTTAGCGGGAGTACTTAGCACCGGGGAGCTGTTTTTT. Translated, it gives CASSLAGVLSTGELFF.

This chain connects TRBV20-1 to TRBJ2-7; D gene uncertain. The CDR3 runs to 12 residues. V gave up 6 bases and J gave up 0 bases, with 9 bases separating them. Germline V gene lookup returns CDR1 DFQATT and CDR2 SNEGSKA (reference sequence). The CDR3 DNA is TGCAGTGCCCTAGAACCCTCCTACGAGCAGTACTTC. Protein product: CSALEPSYEQYF.

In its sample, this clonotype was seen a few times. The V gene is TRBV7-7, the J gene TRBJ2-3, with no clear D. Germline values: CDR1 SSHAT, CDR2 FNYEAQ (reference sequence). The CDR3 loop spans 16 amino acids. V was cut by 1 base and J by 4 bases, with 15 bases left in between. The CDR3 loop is CASSLGVSSSADTQYF. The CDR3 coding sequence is TGTGCCAGCAGCTTAGGGGTGAGCTCCAGCGCAGATACGCAGTATTTT.

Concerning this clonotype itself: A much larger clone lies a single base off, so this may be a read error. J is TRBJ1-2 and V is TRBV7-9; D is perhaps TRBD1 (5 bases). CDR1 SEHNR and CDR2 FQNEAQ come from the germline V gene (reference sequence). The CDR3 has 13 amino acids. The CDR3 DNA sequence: TGTGCCAGCAGCTTCCGGGGGAACTATGGCAACACCTTC. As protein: CASSFRGNYGNTF.

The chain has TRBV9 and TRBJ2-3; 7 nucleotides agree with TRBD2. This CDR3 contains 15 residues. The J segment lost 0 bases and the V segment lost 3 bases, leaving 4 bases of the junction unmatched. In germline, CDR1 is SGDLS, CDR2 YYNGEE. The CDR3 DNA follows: TGTGCCAGCAGCGACCGGGGGGTTAGCACAGATACGCAGTATTTT. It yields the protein CASSDRGVSTDTQYF.

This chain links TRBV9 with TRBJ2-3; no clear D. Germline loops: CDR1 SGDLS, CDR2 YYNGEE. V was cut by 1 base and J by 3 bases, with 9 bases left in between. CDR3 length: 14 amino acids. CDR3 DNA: TGTGCCAGCAGCGTAACTACAAGAACAGATACGCAGTATTTT. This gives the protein CASSVTTRTDTQYF.

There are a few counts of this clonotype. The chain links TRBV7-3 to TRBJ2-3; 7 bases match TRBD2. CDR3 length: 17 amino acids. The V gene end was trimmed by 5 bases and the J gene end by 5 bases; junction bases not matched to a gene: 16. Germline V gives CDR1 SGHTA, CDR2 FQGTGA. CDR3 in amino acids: CASSDLTGGGPVDTQYF. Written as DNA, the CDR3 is TGTGCCAGCAGCGATCTAACTGGGGGAGGGCCGGTAGATACGCAGTATTTT. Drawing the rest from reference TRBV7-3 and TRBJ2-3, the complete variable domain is GAGVSQTPSNKVTEKGKYVELRCDPISGHTALYWYRQSLGQGPEFLIYFQGTGAADDSGLPNDRFFAVRPEGSVSTLKIQRTERGDSAVYLCASSDLTGGGPVDTQYFGPGTRLTVL.

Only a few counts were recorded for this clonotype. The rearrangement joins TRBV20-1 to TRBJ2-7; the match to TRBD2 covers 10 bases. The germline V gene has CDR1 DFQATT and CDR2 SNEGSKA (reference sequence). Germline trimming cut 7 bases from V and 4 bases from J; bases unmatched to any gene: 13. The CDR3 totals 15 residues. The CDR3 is CSVPAASGRWYEQYF. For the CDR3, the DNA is TGCAGTGTCCCAGCGGCTAGCGGGAGATGGTACGAGCAGTACTTC.

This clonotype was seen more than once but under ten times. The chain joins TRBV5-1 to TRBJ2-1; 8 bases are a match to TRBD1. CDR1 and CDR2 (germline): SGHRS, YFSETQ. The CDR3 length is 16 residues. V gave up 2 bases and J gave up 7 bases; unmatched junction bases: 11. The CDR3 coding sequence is TGCGCCAGCAGCTTTCAGGGGGCTAGCCTTATGAATGAGCAGTTCTTC. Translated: CASSFQGASLMNEQFF.

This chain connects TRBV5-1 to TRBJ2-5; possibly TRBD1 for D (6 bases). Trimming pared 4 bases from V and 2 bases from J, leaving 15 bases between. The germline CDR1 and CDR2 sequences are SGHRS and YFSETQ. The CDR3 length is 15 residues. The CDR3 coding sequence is TGCGCCAGCAGCGTACAGGGTATGGGGCAAGAGACCCAGTACTTC. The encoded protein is CASSVQGMGQETQYF.

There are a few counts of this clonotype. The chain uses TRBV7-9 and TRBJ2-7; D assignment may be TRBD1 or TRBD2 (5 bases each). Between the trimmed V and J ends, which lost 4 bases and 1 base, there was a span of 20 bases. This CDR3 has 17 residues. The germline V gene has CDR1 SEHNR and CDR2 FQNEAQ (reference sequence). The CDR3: CASSSYLWDRLSYEQYF. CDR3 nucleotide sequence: TGTGCCAGCAGCTCCTACCTATGGGACCGGTTATCCTACGAGCAGTACTTC.

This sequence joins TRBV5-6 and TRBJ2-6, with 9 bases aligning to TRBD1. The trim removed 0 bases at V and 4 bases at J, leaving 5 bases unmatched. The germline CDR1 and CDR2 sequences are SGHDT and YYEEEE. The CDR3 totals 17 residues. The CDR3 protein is CASSLVQGAPGANVLTF. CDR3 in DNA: TGTGCCAGCAGCTTGGTACAGGGGGCGCCCGGGGCCAACGTCCTGACTTTC.

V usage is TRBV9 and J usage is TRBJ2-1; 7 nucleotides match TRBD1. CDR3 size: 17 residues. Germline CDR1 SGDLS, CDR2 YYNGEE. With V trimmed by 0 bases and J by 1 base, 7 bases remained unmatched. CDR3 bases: TGTGCCAGCAGCGTAGGGGGTGGGGGACAGTCCTACAATGAGCAGTTCTTC. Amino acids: CASSVGGGGQSYNEQFF.

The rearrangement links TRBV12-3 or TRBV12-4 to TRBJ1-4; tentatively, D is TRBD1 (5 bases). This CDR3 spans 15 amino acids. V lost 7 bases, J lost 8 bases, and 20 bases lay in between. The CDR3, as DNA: TGTGCCAGCACCCAAGTTCAGCGCGGGGGAGAAAAACTGTTTTTT. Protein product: CASTQVQRGGEKLFF.

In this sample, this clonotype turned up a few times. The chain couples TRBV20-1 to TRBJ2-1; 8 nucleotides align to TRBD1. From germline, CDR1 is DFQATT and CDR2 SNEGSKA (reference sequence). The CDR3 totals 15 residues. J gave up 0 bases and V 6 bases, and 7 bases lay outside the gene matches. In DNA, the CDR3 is TGCAGTGCCACATACAGGGGGAGCTCCTACAATGAGCAGTTCTTC. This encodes CSATYRGSSYNEQFF.

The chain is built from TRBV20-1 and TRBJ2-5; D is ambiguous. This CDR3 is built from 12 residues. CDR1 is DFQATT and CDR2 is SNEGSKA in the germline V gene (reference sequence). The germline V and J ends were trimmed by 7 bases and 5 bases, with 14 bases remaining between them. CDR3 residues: CSGKGFPETQYF. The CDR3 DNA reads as TGCAGTGGAAAGGGTTTTCCGGAGACCCAGTACTTC.

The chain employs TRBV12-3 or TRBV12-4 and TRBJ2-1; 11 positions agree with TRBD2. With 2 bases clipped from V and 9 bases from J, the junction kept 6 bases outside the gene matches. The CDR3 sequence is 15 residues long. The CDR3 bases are TGTGCCAGCAGTTTATCTAGCGGGAGGATCATTGAGCAGTTCTTC. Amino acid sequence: CASSLSSGRIIEQFF.

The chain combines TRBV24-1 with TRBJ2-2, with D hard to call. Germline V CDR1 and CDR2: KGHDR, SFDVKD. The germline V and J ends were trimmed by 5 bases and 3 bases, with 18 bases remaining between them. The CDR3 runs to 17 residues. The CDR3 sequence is CATSGRWPFRDTGELFF. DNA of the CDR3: TGTGCCACCAGTGGACGATGGCCATTTCGGGACACCGGGGAGCTGTTTTTT.

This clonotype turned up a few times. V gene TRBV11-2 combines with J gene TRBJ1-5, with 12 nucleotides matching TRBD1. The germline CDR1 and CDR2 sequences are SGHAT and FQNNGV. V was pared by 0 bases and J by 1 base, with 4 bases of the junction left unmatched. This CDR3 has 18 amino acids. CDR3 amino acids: CASSLEGTGGGSNQPQHF. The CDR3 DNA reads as TGTGCCAGCAGCTTAGAAGGGACAGGGGGCGGAAGCAATCAGCCCCAGCATTTT. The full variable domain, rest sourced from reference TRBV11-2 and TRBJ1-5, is EAGVAQSPRYKIIEKRQSVAFWCNPISGHATLYWYQQILGQGPKLLIQFQNNGVVDDSQLPKDRFSAERLKGVDSTLKIQPAKLEDSAVYLCASSLEGTGGGSNQPQHFGDGTRLSIL.

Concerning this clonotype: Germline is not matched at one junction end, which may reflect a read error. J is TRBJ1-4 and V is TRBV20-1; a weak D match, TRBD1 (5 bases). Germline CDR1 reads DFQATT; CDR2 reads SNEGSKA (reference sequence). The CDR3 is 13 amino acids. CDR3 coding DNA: TGCAGTGTCAATCGCGGGGGAGGAGAAAAACTGGTTTTT. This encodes CSVNRGGGEKLVF.

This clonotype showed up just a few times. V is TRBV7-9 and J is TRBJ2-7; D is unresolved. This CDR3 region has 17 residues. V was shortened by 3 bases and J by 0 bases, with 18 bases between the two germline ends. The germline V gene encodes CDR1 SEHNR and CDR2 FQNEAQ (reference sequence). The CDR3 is CASSFPGERRLSYEQYF. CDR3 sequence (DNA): TGTGCCAGCAGCTTCCCCGGAGAAAGGCGGCTCTCCTACGAGCAGTACTTC.

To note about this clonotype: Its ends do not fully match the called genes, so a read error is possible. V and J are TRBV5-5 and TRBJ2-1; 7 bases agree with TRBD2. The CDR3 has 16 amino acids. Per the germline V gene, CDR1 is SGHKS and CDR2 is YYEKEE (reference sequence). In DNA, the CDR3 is TGTGCCAGCAGCTTGGGACTAGCAGGAAGCTACAAAGAGCAGTTCTTC. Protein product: CASSLGLAGSYKEQFF.

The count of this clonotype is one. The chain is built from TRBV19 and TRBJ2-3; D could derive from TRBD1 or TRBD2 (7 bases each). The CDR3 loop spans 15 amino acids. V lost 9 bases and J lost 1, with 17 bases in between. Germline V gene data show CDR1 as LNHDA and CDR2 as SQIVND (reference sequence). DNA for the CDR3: TGTGCCAGCCACAGGGAGGGGGCCGGCACAGATACGCAGTATTTT. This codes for CASHREGAGTDTQYF. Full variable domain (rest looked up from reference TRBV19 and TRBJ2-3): DGGITQSPKYLFRKEGQNVTLSCEQNLNHDAMYWYRQDPGQGLRLIYYSQIVNDFQKGDIAEGYSVSREKKESFPLTVTSAQKNPTAFYLCASHREGAGTDTQYFGPGTRLTVL.

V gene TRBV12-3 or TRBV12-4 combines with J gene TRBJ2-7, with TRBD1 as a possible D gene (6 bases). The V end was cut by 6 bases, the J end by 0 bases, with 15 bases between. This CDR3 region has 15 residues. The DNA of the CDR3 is TGTGCCAGCAGCTCAGCCGGGACACTCTCCTACGAGCAGTACTTC. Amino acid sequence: CASSSAGTLSYEQYF.

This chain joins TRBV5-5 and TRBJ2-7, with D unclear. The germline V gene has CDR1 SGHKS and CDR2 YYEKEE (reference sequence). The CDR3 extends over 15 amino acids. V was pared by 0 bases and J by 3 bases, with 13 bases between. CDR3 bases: TGTGCCAGCAGCTTGGGTTGGCGAGGCGGCTACGAGCAGTACTTC. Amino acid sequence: CASSLGWRGGYEQYF.

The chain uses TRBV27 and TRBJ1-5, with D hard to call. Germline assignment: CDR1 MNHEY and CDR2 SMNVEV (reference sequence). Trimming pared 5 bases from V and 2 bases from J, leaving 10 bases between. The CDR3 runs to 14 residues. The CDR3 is CASSIQNGNQPQHF. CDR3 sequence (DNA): TGTGCCAGCAGTATCCAAAATGGCAATCAGCCCCAGCATTTT.